This note documents a single TCR beta chain sequence. This entry is derived from a study of blood T cell repertoires in COVID-19. Background on the study: The origin of the acute and convalescent COVID-19 samples was the United States, Italy and Spain.

Germline V CDR1 and CDR2: DFQATT, SNEGSKA (reference sequence). This CDR3 is built from 11 residues. Authors' processing steps: Counts of nucleated cells, estimated from reference gene primer amplification, were obtained. The assay was immunoSEQ multiplex PCR, and TCRdb's table has in-frame clones only and misses some. D and trimming were read from the DNA, whereas the V and J calls and clone size are those reported in that table. This table has about 430,000 clones, over 75% appearing once. Everyone who took part was roughly 18 to 89 years old, and they came from about two dozen US areas. This sequence was found in a woman younger than 35 who had been exposed to COVID-19. Specimen: PBMCs or T cells enriched from blood (not recorded which). The chain links TRBV20-1 to TRBJ1-1; D unclear. The CDR3 loop is CRSPRNTEAFF. Here the CDR3 DNA reads TGCAGATCCCCTAGGAACACTGAAGCTTTCTTT.